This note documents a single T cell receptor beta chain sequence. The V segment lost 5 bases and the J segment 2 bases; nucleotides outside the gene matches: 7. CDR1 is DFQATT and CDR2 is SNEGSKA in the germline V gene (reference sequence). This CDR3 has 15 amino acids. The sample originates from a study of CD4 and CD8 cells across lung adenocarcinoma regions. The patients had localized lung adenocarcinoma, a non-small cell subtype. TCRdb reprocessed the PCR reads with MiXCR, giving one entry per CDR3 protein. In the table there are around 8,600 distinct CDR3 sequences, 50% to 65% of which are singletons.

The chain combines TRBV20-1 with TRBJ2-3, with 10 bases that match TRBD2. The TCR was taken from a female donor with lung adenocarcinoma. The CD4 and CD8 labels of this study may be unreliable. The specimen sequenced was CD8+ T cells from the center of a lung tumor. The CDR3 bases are TGCAGTGCTGCGACTAGCGGGCCAATCACAGATACGCAGTATTTT. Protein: CSAATSGPITDTQYF.